This passage covers 5 T cell receptor beta chains from one sample sequenced in a study of Tregs in tolerant kidney transplant recipients. TCRdb's table, derived via immunoSEQ multiplex PCR, lists solely in-frame clones and lacks some. Of roughly 66,000 clones in the sample, 80% to 95% were seen once. Sequencing used CD8+ T cells from blood, obtained before the transplant. The receptor source for this set is a human donor who received a combined kidney and bone marrow transplant.

The rearrangement links TRBV9 to TRBJ2-3; TRBD1 matches at 9 bases. The CDR3 has 16 residues. J gave up 3 bases and V 3 bases, and 8 bases lay outside the gene matches. Germline V gene lookup returns CDR1 SGDLS and CDR2 YYNGEE. The CDR3 bases are TGTGCCAGCAGCGAAACAGGGGGCCTTGGGACAGATACGCAGTATTTT. It encodes CASSETGGLGTDTQYF.

CDR3 nucleotide sequence: TGTGCCAGCAGCTTCCATGGGGGCGGAAGCTCCTACGAGCAGTACTTC. Translation: CASSFHGGGSSYEQYF. J is TRBJ2-7 and V is TRBV7-2, with TRBD1 as a possible D gene (6 bases). Trimming shortened V by 3 bases and J by 0 bases, and 15 bases separated the two germline ends. Looked up from germline, CDR1 is SGHTA and CDR2 is FQGNSA. CDR3 length: 16 amino acids.

The chain uses TRBV7-6 and TRBJ2-7; unclear D gene. CDR1 is SGHVS and CDR2 is FNYEAQ in the germline V gene. Trimming took off 0 bases at V and 3 bases at J, with 6 bases between the two ends. CDR3 length equals 13 residues. CDR3 coding DNA: TGTGCCAGCAGCTTAGCACAGTTCTACGAGCAGTACTTC. Translated, it gives CASSLAQFYEQYF.

The chain carries TRBV28 and TRBJ1-2; 8 nucleotides line up with TRBD1. Per the germline V gene, CDR1 is MDHEN and CDR2 is SYDVKM. V shed 5 bases, J shed 4 bases, and the junction held 9 bases outside the gene matches. The CDR3 length is 15 residues. Here the CDR3 reads CASSARDRRTYGYTF. The CDR3 DNA follows: TGTGCCAGCAGTGCCCGGGACAGGAGAACCTATGGCTACACCTTC.

The chain carries TRBV27 and TRBJ2-3; D is ambiguous. CDR3 length: 15 residues. With 6 bases removed from V and 0 bases from J, the gap between germline ends came to 13 bases. The V gene's germline CDR1 is MNHEY and CDR2 SMNVEV (reference sequence). The CDR3 is CASSPHDTSTDTQYF. In DNA form, the CDR3 reads TGTGCCAGCAGCCCCCACGATACTAGCACAGATACGCAGTATTTT.